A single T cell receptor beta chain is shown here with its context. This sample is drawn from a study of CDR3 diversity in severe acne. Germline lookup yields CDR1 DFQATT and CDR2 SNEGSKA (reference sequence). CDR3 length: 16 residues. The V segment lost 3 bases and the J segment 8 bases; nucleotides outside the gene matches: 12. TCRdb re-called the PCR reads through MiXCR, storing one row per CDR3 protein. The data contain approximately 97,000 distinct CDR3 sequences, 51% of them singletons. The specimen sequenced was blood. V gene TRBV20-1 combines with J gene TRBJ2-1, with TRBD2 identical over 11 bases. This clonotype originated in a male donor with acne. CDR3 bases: TGCAGTGCTAGGGCTATTACTAGCGGGAGAAACCATGAGCAGTTCTTC. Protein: CSARAITSGRNHEQFF.